This T cell receptor (beta chain) was sequenced for a study of T cell changes during pregnancy in multiple sclerosis. The V end lost 2 bases, the J end lost 4 bases, and 8 bases lay between the germline ends. Germline CDR1 reads MNHEY; CDR2 reads SVGAGI. The CDR3 loop spans 13 amino acids. The repertoire was sequenced with immunoSEQ multiplex PCR; TCRdb's copy has only in-frame clones and lacks some. The sample lists around 20,000 clones, 91% occurring once. This receptor was obtained from a female donor in good health, enrolled as a control in a pregnancy study. The sample consisted of CD4+ T cells from peripheral blood mononuclear cells, taken in the third trimester of pregnancy. The gene calls are TRBV6-5 and TRBJ1-1, with no clear D. CDR3 DNA: TGTGCCAGCAGTTACGTGCCCGGCACTGAAGCTTTCTTT. It specifies CASSYVPGTEAFF.